These 17 T cell receptor beta chains were sequenced from one sample in a study of blood T cell repertoires in COVID-19 (dated by TCRdb to the early 2020s). The library was obtained by the immunoSEQ multiplex PCR assay. The table comes from immuneACCESS by way of TCRdb, which keeps in-frame sequences with V and J called. Part of the clones is missing from these tables; in studies checked, under half for an unresolved V gene and the rest for unknown reasons. Counted in this sample were about 150,000 clones; over 75% of them appeared once. Around 15% of the sample belongs to the ten largest clones. The sequenced sample was peripheral blood. The receptors were sampled from a man aged 18 to 29 with COVID-19, enrolled during active disease.

Details on this clone: The same CDR3 also results from other DNA sequences found in this sample. The chain carries TRBV7-2 and TRBJ1-2; possible D gene TRBD1, 5 bases. Trimming pared 1 base from V and 4 bases from J, leaving 10 bases between. Per germline, CDR1 SGHTA and CDR2 FQGNSA. The CDR3 runs 14 residues. CDR3 in DNA: TGTGCCAGCAGCTTAGATCGGGGGACCTATGGCTACACCTTC. It translates to CASSLDRGTYGYTF.

This rearrangement joins TRBV10-3 to TRBJ2-2; D uncertain. Per the germline V gene, CDR1 is ENHRY and CDR2 is SYGVKD. The CDR3 loop spans 15 amino acids. The V and J ends lost 6 bases and 6 bases respectively, with 17 bases between them. Here the CDR3 reads CAIRAPTSGPGELFF. The CDR3 DNA follows: TGTGCCATCAGGGCTCCGACAAGTGGGCCCGGGGAGCTGTTTTTT.

This chain links TRBV24-1 with TRBJ1-2; D gene uncertain. The germline V gene has CDR1 KGHDR and CDR2 SFDVKD. CDR3 length equals 14 residues. Trimming stripped 5 bases from V and 2 bases from J, with 11 bases between. This CDR3 is CATSGPGANYGYTF. The DNA for the CDR3 is TGTGCCACCAGTGGGCCCGGAGCGAACTATGGCTACACCTTC.

V gene TRBV4-2 combines with J gene TRBJ2-7; 13 nucleotides align to TRBD2. The CDR3 runs 17 residues. Germline CDR1 LGHNA, CDR2 YNFKEQ. The ends lost 0 bases at V and 1 base at J; junction bases unmatched: 3. The CDR3 here is CASSQEGLAGLSYEQYF. CDR3 coding DNA: TGTGCCAGCAGCCAAGAGGGACTAGCGGGATTATCCTACGAGCAGTACTTC.

This chain links TRBV4-3 with TRBJ1-2; a possible D gene is TRBD1 (6 bases). The CDR3 has 14 amino acids. In germline, CDR1 is LGHNA, CDR2 YSLEER. The germline V and J ends were trimmed by 4 bases and 6 bases, with 15 bases remaining between them. The CDR3 DNA sequence: TGCGCCAGCAGCCGGGGACATCCTCAGGATGGCTACACCTTC. This encodes CASSRGHPQDGYTF.

This CDR3 is CASSPPGQGAGEQYF. DNA of the CDR3: TGTGCCAGCAGCCCCCCGGGACAGGGGGCAGGAGAGCAGTACTTC. The chain combines TRBV14 with TRBJ2-7; TRBD1 matches 12 bases. The germline V gene has CDR1 SGHDN and CDR2 FVKESK. J was trimmed by 7 bases and V by 4 bases; bases with no gene match: 8. This CDR3 contains 15 residues.

The rearrangement links TRBV28 to TRBJ2-3; 8 nucleotides line up with TRBD2. Germline loops: CDR1 MDHEN, CDR2 SYDVKM. J was trimmed by 2 bases and V by 5 bases; bases with no gene match: 15. There are 18 residues in the CDR3. The CDR3 nucleotides are TGTGCCAGCAGTCTCACTTACGAAACAGCGGGAGACACAGATACGCAGTATTTT. It yields the protein CASSLTYETAGDTDTQYF.

In this sample, this clone turned up once. V usage is TRBV7-3 and J usage is TRBJ2-5; perhaps TRBD2 as D (6 bases). V lost 2 bases and J lost 4, with 14 bases in between. The germline V gene has CDR1 SGHTA and CDR2 FQGTGA. This CDR3 spans 15 amino acids. The DNA of the CDR3 is TGTGCCAGCAGCTTATATGGGGGGTCGGCAGAGACCCAGTACTTC. This encodes CASSLYGGSAETQYF.

The V gene is TRBV27, the J gene TRBJ1-5; D is unclear. Trimming removed 8 bases from V and 8 bases from J, with 25 bases in between. This CDR3 contains 16 residues. CDR1 is MNHEY and CDR2 is SMNVEV in the germline V gene (reference sequence). The CDR3 region has the DNA TGTGCCAGCTCTAAACTCGGAGGCTCAAACGGGGAGCCCCAGCATTTT. Its translation: CASSKLGGSNGEPQHF.

The chain recombines TRBV6-5 with TRBJ1-3, with TRBD1 matching 9 bases. Germline V gives CDR1 MNHEY, CDR2 SVGAGI. The junction had 8 bases not matched to a gene; V was cut back by 8 bases and J by 3 bases. This CDR3 contains 15 residues. The CDR3 region is CASGRDREYGNTIYF. DNA of the CDR3: TGTGCCAGCGGGAGGGACAGGGAATATGGAAACACCATATATTTT.

This chain connects TRBV10-3 to TRBJ1-2, with a tentative D call TRBD1 (5 bases). The CDR3 contains 14 residues. Germline values: CDR1 ENHRY, CDR2 SYGVKD. Trimming left V 0 bases short and J 5 bases short, with 10 bases between. The DNA for the CDR3 is TGTGCCATCAGTGAGTCGGCGGGGACGTATGGCTACACCTTC. Protein sequence: CAISESAGTYGYTF.

The chain employs TRBV7-9 and TRBJ2-1, with a tentative D call TRBD2 (6 bases). Trimming shortened V by 1 base and J by 3 bases, and 19 bases separated the two germline ends. The germline CDR1 and CDR2 sequences are SEHNR and FQNEAQ (reference sequence). This CDR3 comprises 18 residues. CDR3: CASSLGSLGGSYYNEQFF. The DNA of the CDR3 is TGTGCCAGCAGCTTAGGGAGTCTGGGAGGATCTTACTACAATGAGCAGTTCTTC.

This clone was detected a few times. The chain combines TRBV6-2 or TRBV6-3 with TRBJ1-1; unclear D gene. The CDR3 runs 13 residues. Trimming cost V 2 bases and J 1 base, with 5 bases left between them. The germline gives CDR1 MNHEY, CDR2 SVGEGT. CDR3 residues: CASSYEENTEAFF. The CDR3 bases are TGTGCCAGCAGTTACGAGGAGAACACTGAAGCTTTCTTT.

The chain combines TRBV6-5 with TRBJ1-5; a weak D match, TRBD1 (6 bases). V dropped 9 bases and J dropped 2 bases, with 14 bases sitting between them. Germline-derived CDR1 and CDR2 are MNHEY and SVGAGI. This CDR3 has 14 amino acids. The CDR3 sequence is CASRTGGRNQPQHF. DNA of the CDR3: TGTGCCAGTCGGACGGGGGGCCGCAATCAGCCCCAGCATTTT.

The chain recombines TRBV11-2 with TRBJ2-7; 9 bases fit TRBD2. Germline V gene sequence: CDR1 SGHAT, CDR2 FQNNGV. The length of the CDR3 is 18 residues. With 1 base clipped from V and 4 bases from J, the junction kept 14 bases outside the gene matches. The chain's CDR3 is CASSLAGSGRALVYEQYF. Here the CDR3 DNA reads TGTGCCAGCAGCTTAGCGGGTAGCGGGAGAGCCTTGGTTTACGAGCAGTACTTC.

V usage is TRBV11-2 and J usage is TRBJ2-2; possibly TRBD1 for D (5 bases). Germline V CDR1 and CDR2: SGHAT, FQNNGV. The V end lost 5 bases, the J end lost 5 bases, and 9 bases lay between the germline ends. The CDR3 is 13 amino acids. This CDR3 reads CASSPDRTGELFF. Written as DNA, the CDR3 is TGTGCCAGCAGCCCAGACAGAACCGGGGAGCTGTTTTTT.

The rearrangement joins TRBV2 to TRBJ2-7; TRBD1 matches 7 bases. Germline lookup yields CDR1 SNHLY and CDR2 FYNNEI. The CDR3 is 13 amino acids. The trim removed 8 bases at V and 6 bases at J, leaving 10 bases unmatched. Written as DNA, the CDR3 is TGTGCCAGCCACTTCAACAGGGGTGGCGAGCAGTACTTC. Amino acid sequence: CASHFNRGGEQYF. The variable domain in full, completed from reference TRBV2 and TRBJ2-7, reads EPEVTQTPSHQVTQMGQEVILRCVPISNHLYFYWYRQILGQKVEFLVSFYNNEISEKSEIFDDQFSVERPDGSNFTLKIRSTKLEDSAMYFCASHFNRGGEQYFGPGTRLTVT.